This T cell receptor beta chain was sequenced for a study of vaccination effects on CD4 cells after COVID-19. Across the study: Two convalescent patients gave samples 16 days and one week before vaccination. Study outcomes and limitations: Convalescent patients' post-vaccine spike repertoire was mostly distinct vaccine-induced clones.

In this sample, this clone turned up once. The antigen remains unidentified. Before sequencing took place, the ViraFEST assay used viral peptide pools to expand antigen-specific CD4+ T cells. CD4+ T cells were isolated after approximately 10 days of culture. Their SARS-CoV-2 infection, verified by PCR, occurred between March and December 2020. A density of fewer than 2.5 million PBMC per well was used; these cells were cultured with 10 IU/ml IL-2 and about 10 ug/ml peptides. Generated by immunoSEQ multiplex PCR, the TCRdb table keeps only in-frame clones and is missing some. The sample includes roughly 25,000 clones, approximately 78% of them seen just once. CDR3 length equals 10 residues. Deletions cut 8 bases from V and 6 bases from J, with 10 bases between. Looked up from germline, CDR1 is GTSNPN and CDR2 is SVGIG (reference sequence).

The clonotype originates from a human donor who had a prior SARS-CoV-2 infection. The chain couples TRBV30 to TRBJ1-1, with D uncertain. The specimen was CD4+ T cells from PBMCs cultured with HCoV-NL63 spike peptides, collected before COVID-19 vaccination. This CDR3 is CAGDRAEAFF. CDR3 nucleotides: TGTGCCGGAGATAGGGCTGAAGCTTTCTTT.